This T cell receptor (beta chain) was sequenced in a study of blood T cell repertoires in COVID-19. Germline assignment: CDR1 SGHDT and CDR2 YYEEEE. This CDR3 contains 17 residues. Trimming at V came to 0 bases and at J to 7 bases, leaving 8 bases not matched to a gene. The method was immunoSEQ multiplex PCR; TCRdb's version includes in-frame clones alone and lacks a portion of them. This sample has 180,000 or so clones, with almost 90% found just once. This sequence joins TRBV5-6 and TRBJ2-2; TRBD2 aligns across 11 bases. This TCR was sampled from a man aged 50 or older with acute or convalescent COVID-19. The sequenced sample consisted of peripheral blood. The CDR3 sequence: CASSLVLAGVRGGELFF. DNA for the CDR3: TGTGCCAGCAGCTTGGTACTAGCGGGAGTACGTGGCGGGGAGCTGTTTTTT. The whole variable domain, filled in from reference TRBV5-6 and TRBJ2-2, reads DAGVTQSPTHLIKTRGQQVTLRCSPKSGHDTVSWYQQALGQGPQFIFQYYEEEERQRGNFPDRFSGHQFPNYSSELNVNALLLGDSALYLCASSLVLAGVRGGELFFGEGSRLTVL.